The 16 T cell receptor beta chains given below trace back to one sample, sequenced in a study of CD8+CD57+ T cells in acquired aplastic anemia. CDR3 and TCR beta VDJ profiling relied on genomic DNA as the template. TCRdb itself ran the reads through MiXCR, one entry per CDR3 protein. This table has hundreds of thousands of distinct CDR3 sequences, about two thirds appearing once. Sequenced: sorted CD4+, CD8+, or CD8+CD57+ T cells (not recorded which) from PBMCs. Every receptor here comes from a human donor in good health, serving as a control.

On this clonotype: Since no conserved phenylalanine or tryptophan closes the CDR3, a read error is the likely cause. Because the CDR3's place on the DNA is in doubt, the DNA is left out and the CDR3 is given as listed by TCRdb. The chain has TRBV7-2 and TRBJ2-7. Germline V CDR1 and CDR2: SGHTA, FQGNSA. The CDR3 comprises 13 residues, both ends counted. The CDR3 loop is CASTLLSSNSPHH.

The chain is built from TRBV7-2 and TRBJ1-3; no definite D call. The V gene's germline CDR1 is SGHTA and CDR2 FQGNSA. CDR3 length equals 15 residues. V shed 5 bases and J shed 13 bases, with 24 bases lying between them. The CDR3 region has the DNA TGTGCCAGCAGCGTAGGGCGCTCTGGAAACACCATAATATATTTT. Translation gives CASSVGRSGNTIIYF.

CDR3 in DNA: TGTGCCAGCAGCCAAGAATATCCGTCCGGGGAGCAGTACTTC. Its protein is CASSQEYPSGEQYF. The chain carries TRBV4-2 and TRBJ2-7; D gene ambiguous. There are 14 residues in the CDR3. CDR1 is LGHNA, CDR2 YNFKEQ, per germline. V was clipped by 0 bases and J by 7 bases, with 13 bases between them.

This clonotype was detected once. One end of the junction varies from germline; a read error may be responsible. The chain couples TRBV5-4 to TRBJ2-7, with a tentative D call TRBD2 (5 bases). The germline V gene encodes CDR1 SGHNT and CDR2 YYREEE (reference sequence). This CDR3 comprises 14 residues. The CDR3 nucleotides read TGTGCCAGCAACTTGGAGGCAAGTGAAGGAAAGCAGTACTTC. Translating gives CASNLEASEGKQYF.

J is TRBJ1-1 and V is TRBV12-5; TRBD1 agrees at 9 bases. The V gene's germline CDR1 is LGHNT and CDR2 FRNRAP. The CDR3 contains 13 residues. The V segment lost 3 bases and the J segment 10 bases; nucleotides outside the gene matches: 6. The CDR3 DNA reads as TGTGCTAGTGGTTTCCAGGACAGGGGAGGAGCTTTCTTT. Translating it yields CASGFQDRGGAFF. Variable domain in full (rest from reference TRBV12-5 and TRBJ1-1): DARVTQTPRHKVTEMGQEVTMRCQPILGHNTVFWYRQTMMQGLELLAYFRNRAPLDDSGMPKDRFSAEMPDATLATLKIQPSEPRDSAVYFCASGFQDRGGAFFGQGTRLTVV.

The rearrangement uses TRBV20-1 and TRBJ1-2; D not certain. The CDR3 is 13 amino acids. Germline-derived CDR1 and CDR2 are DFQATT and SNEGSKA (reference sequence). Trimming took off 3 bases at V and 6 bases at J, with 14 bases between the two ends. Here the CDR3 DNA reads TGCAGTGCTAGCCCCGCCGGGCACGATGGCTACACCTTC. Translation gives CSASPAGHDGYTF.

This clonotype was counted a single time. The chain uses TRBV7-2 and TRBJ1-5; D remains unclear. CDR3 length equals 15 residues. Trimming left V 5 bases short and J 13 bases short, with 24 bases between. Germline V lookup: CDR1 SGHTA, CDR2 FQGNSA. CDR3 protein: CASSPGGARHEQQHF. The CDR3, as DNA: TGTGCCAGCAGCCCCGGAGGAGCCAGGCATGAGCAGCAGCATTTT.

The table lists this clonotype with many counts. The chain combines TRBV10-3 with TRBJ1-4, with unresolved D. Per the germline V gene, CDR1 is ENHRY and CDR2 is SYGVKD. V lost 2 bases and J lost 3, with 7 bases in between. The CDR3 length is 14 residues. CDR3 sequence (DNA): TGTGCCATCAGTGAGACTCAGTCTAATGAAAAACTGTTTTTT. Its protein is CAISETQSNEKLFF.

The CDR3 is CASSDWPSGGGEQFF. CDR3 nucleotides: TGTGCCAGCAGTGATTGGCCTAGCGGGGGTGGTGAGCAGTTCTTC. V and J are TRBV2 and TRBJ2-1; 10 nucleotides agree with TRBD2. V dropped 3 bases and J dropped 9; count of bases not matched to a gene: 8. CDR1 and CDR2 from the germline V gene are SNHLY and FYNNEI. CDR3 size: 15 residues.

The CDR3: CASSGQGGVSNQPQHF. CDR3 nucleotide sequence: TGTGCCAGCAGTGGTCAGGGGGGAGTAAGCAATCAGCCCCAGCATTTT. This sequence joins TRBV7-2 and TRBJ1-5, with 7 bases matching TRBD1. CDR1 is SGHTA and CDR2 is FQGNSA in the germline V gene. This CDR3 contains 16 residues. The V segment lost 6 bases and the J segment 1 base; nucleotides outside the gene matches: 9.

In regard to this clonotype: Since no conserved phenylalanine or tryptophan closes the CDR3, a read error is the likely cause. No DNA is shown, since the ends of the CDR3 on it are uncertain; the CDR3 is the one TCRdb lists. V usage is TRBV9 and J usage is TRBJ1-4. Germline V gives CDR1 SGDLS, CDR2 YYNGEE. The CDR3 spans 13 amino acids, including both terminal residues. CDR3 region: CASSVSTNGQHFL.

Points on this clonotype: Its ends do not fully match the called genes, so a read error is possible. DNA for the CDR3: TGCGCCAGCAGCTTGGACGGACGGGACAATCAGCAGCAGCATTTT. Protein: CASSLDGRDNQQQHF. This sequence joins TRBV7-2 and TRBJ1-5; a weak D match, TRBD1 (6 bases). This CDR3 has 15 amino acids. Germline CDR1 SGHTA, CDR2 FQGNSA.

The chain joins TRBV7-3 to TRBJ1-3; D is perhaps TRBD1 (5 bases). Germline lookup yields CDR1 SGHTA and CDR2 FQGTGA. V was trimmed by 4 bases and J by 13 bases, leaving 26 bases between them. The CDR3 runs 16 residues. The CDR3 here is CASSSALTDNRELIYF. Here the CDR3 DNA reads TGTGCCAGCAGCTCTGCCCTTACGGACAATAGAGAACTGATATATTTT. Variable domain in full (rest from reference TRBV7-3 and TRBJ1-3): GAGVSQTPSNKVTEKGKYVELRCDPISGHTALYWYRQSLGQGPEFLIYFQGTGAADDSGLPNDRFFAVRPEGSVSTLKIQRTERGDSAVYLCASSSALTDNRELIYFGEGSWLTVV.

This clonotype was detected a few times. V and J are TRBV12-3 or TRBV12-4 and TRBJ2-5; maybe TRBD2 (5 bases). The CDR3 is made up of 15 amino acids. V was trimmed by 8 bases and J by 7 bases, leaving 23 bases between them. The CDR3: CASSPPANSRGTQYF. The DNA for the CDR3 is TGTGCCAGCTCACCACCTGCAAACTCCCGGGGGACCCAGTACTTC.

The CDR3 nucleotides read TGTGCCAGCAGCTTGGACTGGGTAGCCAAAAACATTCAGTACTTC. Its translation is CASSLDWVAKNIQYF. The V call is TRBV5-6, the J call TRBJ2-4, with D uncertain. CDR1 SGHDT and CDR2 YYEEEE come from the germline V gene. This CDR3 spans 15 amino acids. The ends were cut back, 0 bases at V and 0 bases at J, with 7 bases in the middle. Together with reference TRBV5-6 and TRBJ2-4, the CDR3 gives the full variable domain: DAGVTQSPTHLIKTRGQQVTLRCSPKSGHDTVSWYQQALGQGPQFIFQYYEEEERQRGNFPDRFSGHQFPNYSSELNVNALLLGDSALYLCASSLDWVAKNIQYFGAGTRLSVL.

This clonotype occurred many times. The rearrangement uses TRBV29-1 and TRBJ2-1, with 9 bases aligning to TRBD2. The trim removed 0 bases at V and 2 bases at J, leaving 2 bases unmatched. Germline V gives CDR1 SQVTM, CDR2 ANQGSEA. This CDR3 spans 15 amino acids. The CDR3 DNA reads TGCAGCGTTGAAGAGGCTAGCGGGGCCTACAATGAGCAGTTCTTC. Protein sequence: CSVEEASGAYNEQFF.